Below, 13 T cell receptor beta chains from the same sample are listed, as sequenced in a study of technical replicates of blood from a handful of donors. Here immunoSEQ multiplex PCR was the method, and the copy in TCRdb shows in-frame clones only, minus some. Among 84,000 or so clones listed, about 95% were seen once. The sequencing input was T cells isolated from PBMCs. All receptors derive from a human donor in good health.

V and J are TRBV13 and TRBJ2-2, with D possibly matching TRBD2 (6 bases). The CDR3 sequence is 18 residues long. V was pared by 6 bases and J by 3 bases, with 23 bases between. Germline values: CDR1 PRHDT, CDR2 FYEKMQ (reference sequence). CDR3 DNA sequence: TGTGCCAGCAGTTACTCCCGGCACAGGCGACTAGACACCGGGGAGCTGTTTTTT. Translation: CASSYSRHRRLDTGELFF.

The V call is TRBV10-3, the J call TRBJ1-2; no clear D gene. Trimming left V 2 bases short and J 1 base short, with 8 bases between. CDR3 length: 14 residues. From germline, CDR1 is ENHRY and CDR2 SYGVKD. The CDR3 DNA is TGTGCCATCAGTGAGACGGCGGATAACTATGGCTACACCTTC. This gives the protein CAISETADNYGYTF.

For the CDR3, the DNA is TGTGCCAGCAGGGGGCCCTCGACATGGCGCTATGGCTACACCTTC. The encoded protein is CASRGPSTWRYGYTF. The chain is built from TRBV25-1 and TRBJ1-2, with TRBD1 as a possible D gene (5 bases). The germline CDR1 and CDR2 sequences are MGHDK and SYGVNS. V gave up 6 bases and J gave up 4 bases, with 18 bases separating them. The CDR3 is 15 residues long.

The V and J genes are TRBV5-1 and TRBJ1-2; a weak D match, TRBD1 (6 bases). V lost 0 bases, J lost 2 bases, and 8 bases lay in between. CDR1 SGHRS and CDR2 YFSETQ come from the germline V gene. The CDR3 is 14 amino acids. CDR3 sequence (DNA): TGCGCCAGCAGCTTGGGAACAGGGAACTATGGCTACACCTTC. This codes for CASSLGTGNYGYTF.

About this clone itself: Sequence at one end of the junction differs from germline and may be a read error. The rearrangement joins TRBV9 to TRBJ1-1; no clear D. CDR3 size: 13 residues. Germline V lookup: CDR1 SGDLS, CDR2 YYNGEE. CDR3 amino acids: CASSVVQNAEAFF. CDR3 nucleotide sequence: TGTGCCAGCAGCGTAGTACAGAACGCTGAAGCTTTCTTT. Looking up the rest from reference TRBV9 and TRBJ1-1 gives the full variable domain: DSGVTQTPKHLITATGQRVTLRCSPRSGDLSVYWYQQSLDQGLQFLIQYYNGEERAKGNILERFSAQQFPDLHSELNLSSLELGDSALYFCASSVVQNAEAFFGQGTRLTVV.

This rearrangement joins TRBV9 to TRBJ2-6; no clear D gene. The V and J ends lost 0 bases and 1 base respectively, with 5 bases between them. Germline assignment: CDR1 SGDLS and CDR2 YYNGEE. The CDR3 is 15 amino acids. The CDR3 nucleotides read TGTGCCAGCAGCGTAGCGAGTTCTGGGGCCAACGTCCTGACTTTC. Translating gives CASSVASSGANVLTF.

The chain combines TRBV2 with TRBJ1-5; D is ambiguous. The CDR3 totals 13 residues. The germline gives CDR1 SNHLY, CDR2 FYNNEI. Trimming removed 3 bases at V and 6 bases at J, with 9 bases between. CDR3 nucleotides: TGTGCCAGCAGTGATATCCTAGGTCAGCCCCAGCATTTT. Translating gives CASSDILGQPQHF.

CDR3 DNA: TGTGCCAGTAGTGGGGAGGGTGGGGGTTCCAATCAGCCCCAGCATTTT. Its translation is CASSGEGGGSNQPQHF. This rearrangement joins TRBV19 to TRBJ1-5, with D possibly matching TRBD1 (5 bases). Trimming took off 5 bases at V and 3 bases at J, with 17 bases between the two ends. The CDR3 is 16 amino acids. Germline CDR1 and CDR2: LNHDA and SQIVND (reference sequence).

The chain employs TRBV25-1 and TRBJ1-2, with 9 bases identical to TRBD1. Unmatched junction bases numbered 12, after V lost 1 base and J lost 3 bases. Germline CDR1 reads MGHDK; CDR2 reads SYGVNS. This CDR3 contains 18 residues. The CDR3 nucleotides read TGTGCCAGCAGTGAATTAGGGTACAGGGGGCAGAGGCACTATGGCTACACCTTC. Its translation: CASSELGYRGQRHYGYTF.

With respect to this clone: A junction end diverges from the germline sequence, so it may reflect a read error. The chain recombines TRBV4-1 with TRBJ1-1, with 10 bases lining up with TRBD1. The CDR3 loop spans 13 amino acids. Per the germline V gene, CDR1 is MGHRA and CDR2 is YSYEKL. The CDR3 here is CASRQGGTGAAFF. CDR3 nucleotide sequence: TGCGCCAGCAGGCAAGGAGGGACAGGGGCAGCTTTCTTT.

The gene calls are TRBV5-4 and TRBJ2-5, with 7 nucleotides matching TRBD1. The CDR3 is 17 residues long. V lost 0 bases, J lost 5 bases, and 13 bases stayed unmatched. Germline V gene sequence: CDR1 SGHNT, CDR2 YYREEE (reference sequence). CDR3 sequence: CASSLAQGQLAGETQYF. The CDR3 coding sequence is TGTGCCAGCAGCTTGGCCCAGGGACAGCTGGCTGGGGAGACCCAGTACTTC.

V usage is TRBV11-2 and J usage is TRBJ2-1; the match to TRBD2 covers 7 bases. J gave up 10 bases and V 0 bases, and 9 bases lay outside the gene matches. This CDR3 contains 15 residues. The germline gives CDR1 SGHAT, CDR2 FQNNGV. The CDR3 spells CASSLEAGSSWEQFF. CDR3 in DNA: TGTGCCAGCAGCTTAGAAGCGGGATCAAGCTGGGAGCAGTTCTTC.

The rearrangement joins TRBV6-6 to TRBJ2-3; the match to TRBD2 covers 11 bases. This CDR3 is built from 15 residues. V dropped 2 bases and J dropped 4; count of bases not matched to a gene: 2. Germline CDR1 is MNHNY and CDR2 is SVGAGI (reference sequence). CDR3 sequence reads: CASSYTSGSSDTQYF. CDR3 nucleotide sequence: TGTGCCAGCAGTTACACTAGCGGGAGCTCAGATACGCAGTATTTT.